The following is a TCR beta chain sequence with its context. Germline assignment: CDR1 LNHDA and CDR2 SQIVND (reference sequence). The CDR3 totals 14 residues. V shed 5 bases and J 4 bases; nucleotides not matched to a gene: 7. Researchers took lesional scalp punch biopsies and peripheral blood from people who were alopecia areata patients. cDNA reverse transcribed from extracted RNA served as the sequencing template. Sequencing was performed with immunoSEQ multiplex PCR; in TCRdb, only in-frame clones are kept and a portion is missing. This sample has about 5,500 clones, with 60% to 70% found just once. These data come from a study of CD8+ T cells in alopecia areata.

The source was skin, collected at week 0. This sequence originates from a human donor with alopecia areata. The chain carries TRBV19 and TRBJ2-5; 7 nucleotides line up with TRBD2. The CDR3 spells CASSLGGGSETQYF. CDR3 nucleotides: TGTGCCAGTAGTCTGGGCGGGGGTTCAGAGACCCAGTACTTC.